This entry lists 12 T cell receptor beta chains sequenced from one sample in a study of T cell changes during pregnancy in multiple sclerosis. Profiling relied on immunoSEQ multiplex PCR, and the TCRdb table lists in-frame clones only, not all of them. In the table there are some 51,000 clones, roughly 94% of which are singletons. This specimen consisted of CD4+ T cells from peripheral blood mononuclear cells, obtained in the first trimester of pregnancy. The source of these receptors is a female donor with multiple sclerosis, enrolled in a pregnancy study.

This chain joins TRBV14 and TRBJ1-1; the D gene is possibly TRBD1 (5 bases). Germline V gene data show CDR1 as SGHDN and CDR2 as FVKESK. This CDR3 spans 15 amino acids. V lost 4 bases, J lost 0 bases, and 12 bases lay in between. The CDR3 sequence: CASSRKQGMNTEAFF. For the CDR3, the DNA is TGTGCCAGCAGCCGAAAGCAGGGAATGAACACTGAAGCTTTCTTT. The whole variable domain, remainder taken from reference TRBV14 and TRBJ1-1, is EAGVTQFPSHSVIEKGQTVTLRCDPISGHDNLYWYRRVMGKEIKFLLHFVKESKQDESGMPNNRFLAERTGGTYSTLKVQPAELEDSGVYFCASSRKQGMNTEAFFGQGTRLTVV.

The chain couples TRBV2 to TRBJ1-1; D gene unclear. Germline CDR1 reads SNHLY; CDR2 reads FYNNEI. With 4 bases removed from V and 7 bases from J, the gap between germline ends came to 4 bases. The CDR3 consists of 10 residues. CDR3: CASSVSEAFF. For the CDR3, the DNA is TGTGCCAGCAGTGTGAGTGAAGCTTTCTTT.

DNA for the CDR3: TGTGCCATCATGATGACTAGCGGGGTCGGGGAGCTGTTTTTT. This sequence encodes CAIMMTSGVGELFF. The chain carries TRBV10-3 and TRBJ2-2, with 11 bases that match TRBD2. Germline V gene lookup returns CDR1 ENHRY and CDR2 SYGVKD. This CDR3 comprises 14 residues. J was trimmed by 7 bases and V by 7 bases; bases with no gene match: 5.

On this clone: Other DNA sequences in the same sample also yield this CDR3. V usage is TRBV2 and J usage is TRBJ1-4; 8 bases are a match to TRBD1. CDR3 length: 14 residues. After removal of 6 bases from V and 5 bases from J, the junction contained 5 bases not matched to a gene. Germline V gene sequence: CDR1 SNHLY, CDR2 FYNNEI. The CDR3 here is CASRDRTGNEKLFF. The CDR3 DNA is TGTGCCAGCAGGGATAGGACAGGGAATGAAAAACTGTTTTTT. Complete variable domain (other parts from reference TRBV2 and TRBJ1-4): EPEVTQTPSHQVTQMGQEVILRCVPISNHLYFYWYRQILGQKVEFLVSFYNNEISEKSEIFDDQFSVERPDGSNFTLKIRSTKLEDSAMYFCASRDRTGNEKLFFGSGTQLSVL.

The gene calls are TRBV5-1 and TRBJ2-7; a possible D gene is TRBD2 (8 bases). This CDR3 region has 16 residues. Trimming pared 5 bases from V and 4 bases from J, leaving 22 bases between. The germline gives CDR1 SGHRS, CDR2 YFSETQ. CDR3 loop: CASRFRGGTDGYEQYF. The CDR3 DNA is TGCGCCAGCAGGTTCCGCGGGGGGACAGATGGGTACGAGCAGTACTTC.

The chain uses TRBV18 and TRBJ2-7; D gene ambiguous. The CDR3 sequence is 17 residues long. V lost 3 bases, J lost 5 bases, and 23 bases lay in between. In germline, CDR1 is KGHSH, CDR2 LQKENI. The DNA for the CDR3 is TGTGCCAGCTCACCTCGTTTTGTCCGACTGTCAACCAACGAGCAGTACTTC. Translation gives CASSPRFVRLSTNEQYF.

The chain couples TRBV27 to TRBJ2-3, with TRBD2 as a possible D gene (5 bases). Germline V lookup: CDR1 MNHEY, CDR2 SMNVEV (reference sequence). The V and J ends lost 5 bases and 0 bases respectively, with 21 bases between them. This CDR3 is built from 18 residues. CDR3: CASSPTPLLATSTDTQYF. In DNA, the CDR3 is TGTGCCAGCAGTCCCACACCCCTTCTAGCAACGAGCACAGATACGCAGTATTTT.

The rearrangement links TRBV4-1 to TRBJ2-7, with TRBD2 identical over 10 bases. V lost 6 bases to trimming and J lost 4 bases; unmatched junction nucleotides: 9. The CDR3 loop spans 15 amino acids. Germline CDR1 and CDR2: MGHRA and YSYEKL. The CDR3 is CASRPRAGGQYEQYF. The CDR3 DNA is TGCGCCAGCAGACCAAGAGCGGGGGGGCAGTACGAGCAGTACTTC.

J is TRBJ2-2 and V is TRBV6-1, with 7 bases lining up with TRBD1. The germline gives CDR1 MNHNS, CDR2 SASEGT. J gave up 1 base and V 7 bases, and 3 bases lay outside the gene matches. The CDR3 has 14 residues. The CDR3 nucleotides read TGTGCCAGCATGTGGGACAGGAACACCGGGGAGCTGTTTTTT. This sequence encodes CASMWDRNTGELFF.

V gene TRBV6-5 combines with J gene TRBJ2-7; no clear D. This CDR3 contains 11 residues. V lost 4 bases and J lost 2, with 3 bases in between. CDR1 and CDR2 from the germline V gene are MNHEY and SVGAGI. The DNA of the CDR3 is TGTGCCAGCAGTTCGGCCTACGAGCAGTACTTC. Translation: CASSSAYEQYF.

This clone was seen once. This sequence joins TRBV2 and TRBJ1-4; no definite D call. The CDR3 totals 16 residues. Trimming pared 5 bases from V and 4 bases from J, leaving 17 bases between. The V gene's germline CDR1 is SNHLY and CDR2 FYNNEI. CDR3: CASSSRTRGVNEKLFF. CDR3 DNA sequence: TGTGCCAGCAGTTCACGGACTCGGGGAGTTAATGAAAAACTGTTTTTT.

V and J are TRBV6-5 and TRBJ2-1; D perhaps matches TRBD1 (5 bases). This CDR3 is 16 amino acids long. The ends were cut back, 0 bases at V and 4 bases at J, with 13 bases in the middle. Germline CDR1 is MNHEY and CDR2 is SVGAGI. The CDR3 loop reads CASSYSQTAFYNEQFF. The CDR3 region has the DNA TGTGCCAGCAGTTACTCTCAGACAGCCTTTTACAATGAGCAGTTCTTC.